A selection of T cell receptor beta chains follows, all from one sample in a study of cytomegalovirus exposure and HLA in healthy donors. Sequenced by immunoSEQ multiplex PCR; TCRdb stores in-frame clones only, minus some. The sample includes 150,000 to 200,000 clones, 84% of them seen just once. The specimen sequenced was PBMCs. These TCRs come from a man younger than 35 in good health and CMV-seropositive. Each CDR3 is given with its conserved first and last residue. Fields, in order: V gene, D gene, J gene, clone size, CDR3 DNA, CDR3 protein. D genes are given only for firm matches. Clone size is shown for a subset of rows, as once, few, many or a class of expanded clone.

TRBV7-2	.	TRBJ2-1	.	TGTGCCAGCAGCTTACTGGGGGGTAGAAGTAAGTACAATGAGCAGTTCTTC	CASSLLGGRSKYNEQFF
TRBV5-5	.	TRBJ2-2	.	TGTGCCAGCAGCTCCAGGGAAGCGGGCCCGAACACCGGGGAGCTGTTTTTT	CASSSREAGPNTGELFF
TRBV5-1	TRBD2	TRBJ2-7	.	TGCGCCAGCAGCCCTGACACCGGACTAGCGGGAGAGCAGTACTTC	CASSPDTGLAGEQYF
TRBV19	TRBD1	TRBJ2-7	few	TGTGCCAGTAGTATCACAGGGGAACAGTACTTC	CASSITGEQYF
TRBV7-3	TRBD2	TRBJ2-3	.	TGTGCCAGCAGCCCTAGCGGGAGCAGAACAGATACGCAGTATTTT	CASSPSGSRTDTQYF
TRBV7-2	.	TRBJ2-3	.	TGTGCCAGCAGCTTACTTCTAGAGGGAGATACGCAGTATTTT	CASSLLLEGDTQYF
TRBV5-6	TRBD1	TRBJ1-2	.	TGTGCCAGCAGTCGACAGGGGGCGAGGGGCTACACCTTC	CASSRQGARGYTF
TRBV7-2	.	TRBJ2-7	.	TGTGCCAGCAGCCTGACTAGTGGGCTTCGTTACGAGCAGTACTTC	CASSLTSGLRYEQYF
TRBV30	TRBD2	TRBJ2-2	.	TGTGCCTGGAGCTTCCACCTTAGCGGGAAGGCCGGGGAGCTGTTTTTT	CAWSFHLSGKAGELFF
TRBV28	.	TRBJ2-1	.	TGTGCCAGCAGGACATTACTCTTTAACAATGAGCAGTTCTTC	CASRTLLFNNEQFF
TRBV4-2	.	TRBJ1-1	.	TGTGCCAGCAGCCAAGTCGGGGACACTGAAGCTTTCTTT	CASSQVGDTEAFF
TRBV6-1	TRBD2	TRBJ2-7	.	TGTGCCAGCCATAGCGGGAGGTACGAGCAGTACTTC	CASHSGRYEQYF
TRBV5-4	.	TRBJ1-1	.	TGTGCCAGCAGCTTGGATTCCGGACGTCGGGGGAACACTGAAGCTTTCTTT	CASSLDSGRRGNTEAFF
TRBV7-2	.	TRBJ1-3	.	TGTGCCAGCAGCTTCACCGGCGGGCGAACTGGAAACACCATATATTTT	CASSFTGGRTGNTIYF
TRBV7-6	TRBD2	TRBJ2-2	.	TGTGCCAGCAGCTTCCTAGCGGGAGAAACCCGGGGAACCGGGGAGCTGTTTTTT	CASSFLAGETRGTGELFF
TRBV2	.	TRBJ2-2	.	TGTGCCAGCAGTGAAGCGGGAGGTAACACCGGGGAGCTGTTTTTT	CASSEAGGNTGELFF
TRBV11-1	TRBD1	TRBJ1-1	.	TGTGCCAGCAGCCCCGGGACAGGGAGCACTGAAGCTTTCTTT	CASSPGTGSTEAFF
TRBV29-1	TRBD1	TRBJ1-4	.	TGCAGCGTGAAGGGACAGGCTAACGAAAAACTGTTTTTT	CSVKGQANEKLFF
TRBV18	.	TRBJ2-1	.	TGTGCCAGCTCACGTCAGGGCGGCTCCTACAATGAGCAGTTCTTC	CASSRQGGSYNEQFF
TRBV7-2	.	TRBJ2-1	once	TGTGCCAGCAGCTTAGTTGCGGGCGGGAATGAGCAGTTCTTC	CASSLVAGGNEQFF
TRBV30	.	TRBJ2-7	.	TGTGCCTGGAGTTTCGCGTCCTACGAGCAGTACTTC	CAWSFASYEQYF
TRBV18	.	TRBJ2-2	.	TGTGCCAGCTCACTTGACGGGGCGAACACCGGGGAGCTGTTTTTT	CASSLDGANTGELFF
TRBV27	TRBD1	TRBJ1-2	.	TGTGCCAGCAGAAAGATGGACAGGAACTATGGCTACACCTTC	CASRKMDRNYGYTF
TRBV29-1	.	TRBJ1-5	.	TGCAGCGTTGATGCCGGAGGCAATCAGCCCCAGCATTTT	CSVDAGGNQPQHF
TRBV9	TRBD2	TRBJ2-1	once	TGTGCCAGCAGCAAAGAGGGGACTAGATACAATGAGCAGTTCTTC	CASSKEGTRYNEQFF
TRBV5-4	.	TRBJ2-2	.	TGTGCCAGCAGCTTTGCCGGGGGGCGGGAGCTGTTTTTT	CASSFAGGRELFF
TRBV6-5	TRBD1	TRBJ2-7	.	TGTGCCAGCAATCCGGGACAGGGCTACGAGCAGTACTTC	CASNPGQGYEQYF
TRBV6-1	.	TRBJ2-3	.	TGTGCCAGCAGTGAAGTAACCGGGCGCGGGACAGATACGCAGTATTTT	CASSEVTGRGTDTQYF
TRBV28	.	TRBJ2-7	.	TGTGCCTCCCACCCCCAGGGCGGAGGGAACTACGAGCAGTACTTC	CASHPQGGGNYEQYF
TRBV7-9	TRBD2	TRBJ2-2	.	TGTGCCAGCAGCTTAATACTAGCGGGAGAGCCCGGGGAGCTGTTTTTT	CASSLILAGEPGELFF
TRBV7-2	.	TRBJ2-7	few	TGTGCCAGCAGCCCCTCTGTCGAGCAGTACTTC	CASSPSVEQYF
TRBV7-9	TRBD1	TRBJ2-7	few	TGTGCCAGCAGCCTGGGACAGAACTACGAGCAGTACTTC	CASSLGQNYEQYF
TRBV27	.	TRBJ2-3	.	TGTGCCAGCAGAAGCGGGTGGGAGGCAGATACGCAGTATTTT	CASRSGWEADTQYF
TRBV21-1	.	TRBJ2-5	.	TGTGCCAGCAGCAAAGTTGTGACAGGGTGGGCCCCTCAAGAGACCCAGTACTTC	CASSKVVTGWAPQETQYF
TRBV9	.	TRBJ1-1	.	TGTGCCAGCAGCGCCCCGGGGGGTTCCCATGGCGTAAACACTGAAGCTTTCTTT	CASSAPGGSHGVNTEAFF
TRBV9	.	TRBJ2-2	.	TGTGCCAGCAGCCCGGGGGCCGGGGAGCTGTTTTTT	CASSPGAGELFF
TRBV7-7	.	TRBJ2-1	.	TGTGCCAGCAGCCCAGCTTACACGCGGGGGCACAATGAGCAGTTCTTC	CASSPAYTRGHNEQFF
TRBV7-2	.	TRBJ2-1	.	TGTGCCAGCAGCTTAACGGAAACCAGGGAGCAGTTCTTC	CASSLTETREQFF
TRBV27	TRBD1	TRBJ1-2	.	TGTGCCAGCAGTCCCTTGCACAGGGGTGGCTACACCTTC	CASSPLHRGGYTF
TRBV9	.	TRBJ2-2	.	TGTGCCAGCACTCGTGGACTGCCTCGGACCGGGGAGCTGTTTTTT	CASTRGLPRTGELFF
TRBV7-3	TRBD2	TRBJ2-7	.	TGTGCCAGCAGCTTAGAGGGAGGGCGGGAGCAGTACTTC	CASSLEGGREQYF
TRBV29-1	.	TRBJ1-1	.	TGCAGCTTTAACAGGGAAATAGGCACTGAAGCTTTCTTT	CSFNREIGTEAFF
TRBV9	.	TRBJ1-2	.	TGTGCCAGCAGCGTAGAACAGAACTATGGCTACACCTTC	CASSVEQNYGYTF
TRBV9	TRBD2	TRBJ2-1	.	TGTGCCAGCAGCGACAGCGGGAACTCCTACAATGAGCAGTTCTTC	CASSDSGNSYNEQFF
TRBV13	TRBD2	TRBJ2-7	.	TGTGCCAGCAGCCGGAAACTAGCGGGAGCGATCCCCTACGAGCAGTACTTC	CASSRKLAGAIPYEQYF